One T cell receptor beta chain is described in this entry. Its specificity is not known. This record comes from a study of immune cell composition in non-small cell lung cancer. Study observations and caveats: Top 10 clone scores and clonality were higher in squamous than adenocarcinoma. Clones >0.5% enriched in tumour were rarer in adenocarcinoma (roughly 35%) than squamous (approximately 80%).

The CDR3 length is 16 residues. V gave up 3 bases and J gave up 5 bases; unmatched junction bases: 13. CDR1 SGHNT and CDR2 YYREEE come from the germline V gene (reference sequence). This table comes from immunoSEQ multiplex PCR, and its TCRdb copy is limited to in-frame clones, with some not included. Found here are fewer than 5,500 clones, about four fifths of them singletons; the top ten hold around 17%. The chain couples TRBV5-4 to TRBJ2-5, with 7 bases lining up with TRBD2. The TCR sequence derives from a human donor with non-small cell lung cancer. Sequencing was carried out using lung tumor tissue. CDR3 residues: CASSSRFVGGRETQYF. For the CDR3, the DNA is TGTGCCAGCAGCTCCCGTTTTGTGGGGGGGAGGGAGACCCAGTACTTC. Full variable domain (remainder filled in from reference TRBV5-4 and TRBJ2-5): ETGVTQSPTHLIKTRGQQVTLRCSSQSGHNTVSWYQQALGQGPQFIFQYYREEENGRGNFPPRFSGLQFPNYSSELNVNALELDDSALYLCASSSRFVGGRETQYFGPGTRLLVL.